The present TCR beta chain was sequenced within a study of blood T cells in healthy people across ages (dated by TCRdb to 2014 to 2015). With regard to the full study: In model experiments, template switching captured roughly one uniquely barcoded TCR beta cDNA molecule for every two T cells. To track age-related changes in TCR beta repertoire diversity, the study relied on deep sequencing normalized with unique cDNA molecular identifiers. The donors were divided into four age groups: young (average around 17 years), middle-aged (about 41), aged (approximately 64) and long-lived (82). Donors of different ages were randomly distributed across sequencing lanes to avoid experimental bias. Using the same blood draw, the study looked at two additional independent replicas of 1 million unique cDNA reads for two donors, one aged 18 to 30 and the other aged 80 or older. Results and caveats for the whole study, not just this receptor: Estimates of total diversity based on one million sequenced T cells were regarded as lower bounds and as underestimates. The percentage of naive T cells measured by flow cytometry correlated strongly with observed TCR beta diversity. The long-lived group showed more naive CD4+ T cells, fewer expanded clones and increased TCR diversity than the aged group, suggesting age selection. The CMV infection status of donors was not known, potentially confounding age-related changes in expanded clonotypes. As age increased, observed TCR beta diversity per million T cells dropped in a roughly linear way, and a significant reduction was already evident by age 40. Conclusive comparison of naive and antigen-experienced compartments was prevented by the profiling of bulk unsorted PBMCs.

The 39 donors, aged about 6 to 95 years, were systemically healthy Caucasian individuals from Russia. Roughly 10 milliliters of peripheral blood were collected from each donor into EDTA-treated Vacutainer tubes. Ficoll-Paque density-gradient centrifugation was used to isolate PBMCs, with at least 6.5 million per sample. Total RNA was extracted from PBMCs with Trizol reagent, with at least 6 micrograms obtained per sample. The percentages of naive CD45RAhigh/CD27high T cells were determined by flow cytometry on a PBMC aliquot from every donor. Germline trimming: 5 bases from V, 4 bases from J; junction bases outside gene matches: 8. Looking up the germline V gene yields CDR1 SGHAT and CDR2 FQNNGV. Spanning cysteine to phenylalanine, the CDR3 consists of 16 amino acids. The entry retains the CDR3 DNA only, 48 bases that are in frame from base 1. This clonotype was picked up a small number of times. The target of this receptor is not known. No per-base quality is available; no much larger clone lies one base away.

The library came from 5' RACE. These reads were obtained on an Illumina HiSeq 2500. A second PCR of roughly 6 to 11 cycles was performed with a sample-barcoded 5' primer and a J-beta primer mix. A template-switch 5' adaptor carrying 12 random nucleotides introduced a unique molecular identifier onto each TCR beta cDNA molecule. Each sample yielded at least 2.5 million CDR3-containing paired-end reads. First-strand cDNA was synthesized from all RNA with the Mint cDNA synthesis kit, primed by a TRBC-specific oligonucleotide. After uracil-DNA glycosylase treatment, a first 18-cycle PCR used universal primers M1SS and BC2_uni_R on all cDNA. In the source study's methods: Each sample was normalized by randomly selecting 1 million high-quality reads, each carrying a distinct molecular identifier. Reads sharing molecular identifiers were discarded rather than binned into consensus sequences. CDR3 identification, clonotype clustering and error correction used MiTCR with a Q25 quality threshold and the strictest error-elimination algorithm. A nonparametric unseen species model using Euler transformation provided a lower-bound estimate of total TCR beta diversity. The public sequencing data were trimmed at Q25 with fastp and processed into clonotypes with MiXCR by TCRdb, which kept only in-frame beta chains. Each CDR3 protein appears once, grouped with its most common genes and DNA. TCRdb, not the authors, supplied the V and J calls. Here the sample has about 1.5 million distinct CDR3 sequences; about 45% occur a single time. Clones ranked in the top ten supply more than 4% of the sample.

The chain joins TRBV11-2 to TRBJ2-1, and TRBD2 aligns with 10 junction nucleotides. The sequencing input was blood. This TCR came from a woman aged 18-29 years in good health. The nucleotide sequence is TGTGCCAGCAGCGGTAATAGCGGGAGGACATACAATGAGCAGTTCTTC. This codes for CASSGNSGRTYNEQFF.